This TCR beta chain was identified in a study of blood T cells in healthy people across ages (dated by TCRdb to 2015 to 2017). Background for the entire study: In model experiments, template switching captured about one uniquely barcoded TCR beta cDNA molecule for every two T cells. Using deep sequencing normalized with unique cDNA molecular identifiers, the study measured how TCR beta repertoire diversity changes with age. Donors were grouped into four age groups: young (average approximately 16 years), middle-aged (around 39), aged (around 60) and long-lived (over 80). To avoid experimental bias, donors of different ages were spread randomly across the sequencing lanes. The study analyzed two additional independent replicas of 1 million unique cDNA reads from the same blood draw for two donors, one aged 18 to 30 and one aged 80 or older.

Results the study describes overall, beyond this receptor: Total diversity estimates from one million sequenced T cells were considered lower bounds and underestimates. Because donor CMV infection status was unknown, age-related changes in expanded clonotypes were potentially confounded. Observed TCR beta diversity per million T cells fell roughly linearly with age, and a significant reduction was already apparent by age roughly 40. Conclusive comparison of naive and antigen-experienced compartments was prevented by the profiling of bulk unsorted PBMCs. Compared with the aged group, the long-lived group had more naive CD4+ T cells, fewer expanded clones and increased TCR diversity, a pattern suggesting age selection. Observed TCR beta diversity correlated strongly with the percentage of naive T cells measured by flow cytometry.

The receptor library was made with 5' RACE. The instrument given in TCRdb is Illumina HiSeq 2500. A second PCR of about 7 to 12 cycles was run with a J-beta primer mix and a sample-barcoded 5' primer. A template-switch 5' adaptor carrying 12 random nucleotides introduced a unique molecular identifier onto each TCR beta cDNA molecule. At least 2.5 million CDR3-containing paired-end reads were obtained from each sample. All of the RNA was converted into first-strand cDNA using the Mint cDNA synthesis kit, with a TRBC-specific oligonucleotide serving as the primer. Following uracil-DNA glycosylase treatment, all cDNA underwent a first 18-cycle PCR with the universal primers M1SS and BC2_uni_R. In the source study's methods: Each sample was normalized by randomly selecting 1 million high-quality reads, each carrying a distinct molecular identifier. Instead of being binned into consensus sequences, reads with shared molecular identifiers were discarded. MiTCR, run with a Q25 quality threshold and the strictest error-elimination algorithm, handled CDR3 identification, clonotype clustering and error correction. A nonparametric unseen species model with Euler transformation was used to estimate a lower bound on total TCR beta diversity. TCRdb passed the public sequencing reads through fastp at Q25 and MiXCR, retaining productive beta sequences. Each entry merges the rows of one CDR3 protein and shows their most common DNA and genes. These V and J calls are TCRdb output, not the study's own analysis. Recorded for this sample are 1.4 million or so distinct CDR3 sequences; less than 45% of them occurred a single time. Roughly 3.7% of the sample is taken by the ten largest.

The 40 or so donors, aged roughly 6 to 100 years, were systemically healthy Caucasian individuals from Russia. Around 9.8 milliliters of peripheral blood were collected from each donor into EDTA-treated Vacutainer tubes. Ficoll-Paque density-gradient centrifugation was used to isolate PBMCs, with at least 7 million obtained per sample. Trizol reagent was used to extract total RNA from PBMCs, with at least 6 micrograms per sample. For every donor, an aliquot of PBMCs went through flow cytometry to measure the percentages of naive CD45RAhigh/CD27high T cells. From its cysteine to its phenylalanine, the CDR3 spans 15 amino acids. The read is trimmed to its CDR3 DNA, 45 bases read in frame from base 1. Taken from the germline V gene, the CDR1 and CDR2 loops are SGHDN and FVKESK. At the junction V is shortened by 4 bases and J by 6 bases, with 18 bases in between. In the case of this clonotype: The target of this receptor is not known. No much larger clonotype is one base removed from it; base qualities were not supplied.

Recombination linked TRBV14 to TRBJ1-2, with no D gene named confidently. This TCR came from a young woman in good health. Sequencing was performed on blood. The CDR3 region: CASSPTSNLVHGYTF. The nucleotide sequence reads as follows: TGTGCCAGCAGCCCCACCTCAAATTTAGTTCATGGCTACACCTTC.